Listed here is a single T cell receptor beta chain. Its antigen remains unknown. This record belongs to a study of shared clonotypes between healthy human individuals. Naive CD8 populations comprised CD45RO-negative cells positively selected for CCR7, excluding terminally differentiated effector memory CD45RA+ cells. How the authors handled the data: Quality scores were absent from the junction-only immunoSEQ sequences, so filtering differed. Clones were read by immunoSEQ multiplex PCR, and TCRdb kept only the in-frame ones, dropping some. V and J calls and clone size are given by that table; D and trimming were obtained from the DNA. The sample comprises a few million clones, around 93% of which are singletons, and about 1.7% rests with the top ten. The CDR3 length is 13 residues. V lost 7 bases, J lost 2 bases, and 11 bases lay in between. Germline V CDR1 and CDR2: SGHAT, FQNNGV. Study outcomes and limitations: Sampling included only blood; tissue repertoires likely differ. Larger estimated richness was generally seen in naive subsets than in memory subsets. The four-donor shared clonotypes exceeded non-shared clonotypes in generation probability, with non-shared ones scoring lower.

Sequencing input: naive CD8+ T cells from PBMCs. The rearrangement links TRBV11-2 to TRBJ1-2, with D possibly TRBD1 on 5 matching bases. This receptor was identified in a man aged 18 to 30 in good health. Some clones in this sample may be carry-over from other donors' samples. The CDR3 DNA sequence: TGTGCCAGCACCTTTCGGGGGAACTATGGCTACACCTTC. Encoded protein: CASTFRGNYGYTF.